Below, one TCR beta chain is given with its context. Antigen unknown. The record originates from a study of CXCR3-negative and CXCR3-positive naive CD8 T cells. The germline gives CDR1 SGHAT, CDR2 FQNNGV. The CDR3 is made up of 13 amino acids. UMI-tagged TRB cDNA libraries were built via 5' RACE. TCRdb processed the 5' RACE reads again and assigns one entry to each CDR3 protein, with no DNA. This table lists approximately 100,000 distinct CDR3 sequences. General observations from the study: Higher TRB CDR3 hydrophobicity marked CXCR3-positive naive cells relative to CXCR3-negative naive cells.

The chain has TRBV11-2 and TRBJ2-4. This receptor was identified in a human donor in good health. Some clones in this sample may be carry-over from other donors' samples. Sequencing was done on a sample of naive CXCR3+ CD8+ T cells from blood. Regarding subset: CD45RO-CCR7+CD27+CD95- naive CD8+ T cells expressing CXCR3 (TNR3+). CDR3: CASSLITWDIQYF. Full variable domain (outside the CDR3, taken from reference TRBV11-2 and TRBJ2-4): EAGVAQSPRYKIIEKRQSVAFWCNPISGHATLYWYQQILGQGPKLLIQFQNNGVVDDSQLPKDRFSAERLKGVDSTLKIQPAKLEDSAVYLCASSLITWDIQYFGAGTRLSVL.